This T cell receptor (beta chain) was captured by sequencing in a study of blood T cell repertoires in COVID-19. Study-level information: T cells, B-cell-depleted T cells, or PBMCs provided the cDNA or gDNA that served as material.

This clone has a single count. What the recovered Cohort 3 donors had was two negative PCRs, clearance, or symptom resolution. Methods used by the authors: Amplified reference gene primers provided the basis for estimating nucleated cell counts. Sequencing was performed with immunoSEQ multiplex PCR; in TCRdb, only in-frame clones are kept and a portion is missing. That table supplies the V and J calls and clone size; D and trimming were determined from the DNA. The sample shows fewer than 400,000 clones, 80% to 90% of them seen only once. The V and J ends lost 8 bases and 4 bases, in that order; junction bases with no gene match: 8. CDR3 size: 15 residues. CDR1 is MNHNY, CDR2 SVGAGI, per germline (reference sequence).

J is TRBJ1-5 and V is TRBV6-6; 10 bases match TRBD1. The material sequenced was PBMCs or T cells enriched from blood (not recorded which). This receptor was taken from a man younger than 40 who had recovered from COVID-19. This CDR3 reads CASAGTGALNQPQHF. CDR3 nucleotides: TGTGCCAGCGCCGGGACAGGGGCGTTAAATCAGCCCCAGCATTTT.